Each of the 7 T cell receptor beta chains below was sequenced from the same sample in a study of T cell responses to AZD1222 COVID-19 vaccine. The protocol was immunoSEQ multiplex PCR, while the TCRdb copy is restricted to in-frame clones and leaves out a portion. The sample shows approximately 180,000 clones, almost 90% of them seen only once. The sequences come from peripheral blood, collected on day 0 of AZD1222 vaccination. All receptors come from an adult in good health.

The V and J genes are TRBV7-2 and TRBJ2-2; perhaps D is TRBD1 or TRBD2 (5 bases each). In germline, CDR1 is SGHTA, CDR2 FQGNSA. This CDR3 spans 16 amino acids. V was cut by 1 base and J by 5 bases, with 14 bases left in between. The CDR3 nucleotides are TGTGCCAGCAGCTTAGGCGGGTCCTGGGGGACCGGGGAGCTGTTTTTT. Residues: CASSLGGSWGTGELFF.

The chain combines TRBV6-6 with TRBJ1-1, with TRBD1 matching over 11 bases. In germline, CDR1 is MNHNY, CDR2 SVGAGI (reference sequence). The CDR3 runs to 14 residues. The ends lost 4 bases at V and 2 bases at J; junction bases unmatched: 0. The CDR3: CASSWTGGNTEAFF. CDR3 in DNA: TGTGCCAGCAGTTGGACAGGGGGCAACACTGAAGCTTTCTTT.

This rearrangement joins TRBV27 to TRBJ2-7; D could derive from TRBD1 or TRBD2 (6 bases each). The CDR3 loop spans 14 amino acids. Trimming left V 3 bases short and J 2 bases short, with 11 bases between. Germline-derived CDR1 and CDR2 are MNHEY and SMNVEV (reference sequence). The CDR3 bases are TGTGCCAGCAGTTTCGTGGAGGGGGCCTACGAGCAGTACTTC. Translation gives CASSFVEGAYEQYF.

With respect to this clone: The same CDR3 is also encoded by other DNA sequences in this sample. This chain connects TRBV2 to TRBJ2-5, with 7 bases aligning to TRBD1. CDR3 length: 13 residues. The germline V gene encodes CDR1 SNHLY and CDR2 FYNNEI. Trimming at V came to 7 bases and at J to 5 bases, leaving 7 bases not matched to a gene. The CDR3 reads CASKGGPGETQYF. CDR3 DNA sequence: TGTGCCAGCAAAGGGGGCCCTGGGGAGACCCAGTACTTC.

The chain couples TRBV19 to TRBJ1-5; tentative D call: TRBD1 (5 bases). CDR3 size: 16 residues. Trimming took 1 base from V and 7 from J, leaving 17 bases between them. CDR1 is LNHDA, CDR2 SQIVND, per germline (reference sequence). CDR3 in amino acids: CASSIVGQGGGQPQHF. As DNA, the CDR3 is TGTGCCAGTAGTATAGTGGGCCAGGGAGGTGGACAGCCCCAGCATTTT. The whole variable domain, filled in from reference TRBV19 and TRBJ1-5, reads DGGITQSPKYLFRKEGQNVTLSCEQNLNHDAMYWYRQDPGQGLRLIYYSQIVNDFQKGDIAEGYSVSREKKESFPLTVTSAQKNPTAFYLCASSIVGQGGGQPQHFGDGTRLSIL.

The chain carries TRBV2 and TRBJ1-4; perhaps TRBD1 as D (5 bases). V was cut by 1 base and J by 7 bases, with 13 bases left in between. This CDR3 is 15 amino acids long. Germline assignment: CDR1 SNHLY and CDR2 FYNNEI. DNA for the CDR3: TGTGCCAGCAGTGAAGTGGGGGGAGGGATTGAAAAACTGTTTTTT. Translation: CASSEVGGGIEKLFF.

The chain recombines TRBV19 with TRBJ2-1; D possibly corresponds to TRBD1 (6 bases). V lost 6 bases, J lost 7 bases, and 10 bases lay in between. This CDR3 is 12 amino acids long. Germline V gene lookup returns CDR1 LNHDA and CDR2 SQIVND (reference sequence). CDR3: CASRNRENEQFF. The CDR3 nucleotides read TGTGCCAGTAGGAACAGGGAGAATGAGCAGTTCTTC. Variable domain in full (rest from reference TRBV19 and TRBJ2-1): DGGITQSPKYLFRKEGQNVTLSCEQNLNHDAMYWYRQDPGQGLRLIYYSQIVNDFQKGDIAEGYSVSREKKESFPLTVTSAQKNPTAFYLCASRNRENEQFFGPGTRLTVL.